This entry features one TCR beta chain sequence. What it binds is unknown. Trimming pared 1 base from V and 0 bases from J, leaving 12 bases between. The CDR3 consists of 15 residues. The V gene's germline CDR1 is SQVTM and CDR2 ANQGSEA. The sample originates from a study of cytomegalovirus exposure and HLA in healthy donors. Looking at the study overall: Findings of an earlier analysis included about 120 million unique TCR beta sequences from about 180 million T cells. Points from the study as a whole: Later analysis indicated greater clonal expansion among HLA-associated TCR beta chains than among equally common other chains. TRBV6-2, TRBV6-3 and some other V segments were excluded as indistinguishable.

PCR amplification relied on 60 Vbeta primers (plus 13 Jbeta primers). Measured with immunoSEQ multiplex PCR; TCRdb has only the in-frame clones, and not every one. The table includes hundreds of thousands of clones, about three quarters detected once. V usage is TRBV29-1 and J usage is TRBJ1-2, with a possible D match to TRBD1 (6 bases). The sequencing sample was made of PBMCs. The sequence derives from a young man in good health and CMV-seronegative. The DNA of the CDR3 is TGCAGCGTTGAAGGACAGGATAGAGCTAACTATGGCTACACCTTC. Amino acids: CSVEGQDRANYGYTF.